One sample yielded the 29 T cell receptor beta chains listed below, sequenced in a study of shared clonotypes between healthy human individuals. Produced via immunoSEQ multiplex PCR; TCRdb's table is partial and in-frame only. Of 2,500,000 or so clones listed, 85% to 95% were seen once; the top ten hold around 0.15%. The sequencing input was naive CD4+ T cells sorted from blood. Subset of the sample: CD45RA+ positively selected. These TCRs come from a man in his late teens or twenties in good health.

This clone was picked up a small number of times. The same CDR3 can be traced to other DNA sequences in this sample. The V call is TRBV19, the J call TRBJ2-2; D ambiguous. The germline V and J ends were trimmed by 4 bases and 1 base, with 7 bases remaining between them. CDR1 and CDR2 (germline): LNHDA, SQIVND (reference sequence). There are 14 residues in the CDR3. The CDR3: CASSTRQNTGELFF. The CDR3 DNA follows: TGTGCCAGTAGTACCCGACAGAACACCGGGGAGCTGTTTTTT.

V gene TRBV29-1 combines with J gene TRBJ1-2; a possible D gene is TRBD1 (6 bases). Germline V gene data show CDR1 as SQVTM and CDR2 as ANQGSEA. This CDR3 is built from 15 residues. The V and J ends lost 7 bases and 1 base respectively, with 19 bases between them. CDR3 sequence (DNA): TGCAGCGCGCGAGGAACAGGGCGACTTAACTATGGCTACACCTTC. Translating it yields CSARGTGRLNYGYTF.

The V call is TRBV10-3, the J call TRBJ1-6; D is uncertain. From germline, CDR1 is ENHRY and CDR2 SYGVKD. This CDR3 is built from 14 residues. The V end was cut by 7 bases, the J end by 5 bases, with 12 bases between. This chain's CDR3 is CAITGYPNNSPLHF. In DNA, the CDR3 is TGTGCCATCACAGGTTACCCTAATAATTCACCCCTCCACTTT.

The genes are TRBV2 and TRBJ2-7; 12 bases are shared with TRBD2. CDR3 length: 15 residues. CDR1 SNHLY and CDR2 FYNNEI come from the germline V gene. J lost 0 bases, V lost 7 bases, and 4 bases had no gene match. The CDR3 region has the DNA TGTGCCAGCACACTAGCGGGAGGACCCTCCTACGAGCAGTACTTC. It codes for CASTLAGGPSYEQYF.

In this sample, this clone turned up once. The chain employs TRBV7-9 and TRBJ1-2, with D possibly being TRBD1 (5 bases). Germline CDR1 reads SEHNR; CDR2 reads FQNEAQ (reference sequence). The CDR3 spans 11 residues. The V end was cut by 5 bases, the J end by 5 bases, with 6 bases between. The CDR3: CASSGAYGYTF. For the CDR3, the DNA is TGTGCCAGCAGCGGGGCATATGGCTACACCTTC. Full variable domain (remainder filled in from reference TRBV7-9 and TRBJ1-2): DTGVSQNPRHKITKRGQNVTFRCDPISEHNRLYWYRQTLGQGPEFLTYFQNEAQLEKSRLLSDRFSAERPKGSFSTLEIQRTEQGDSAMYLCASSGAYGYTFGSGTRLTVV.

This chain links TRBV9 with TRBJ2-7, with 10 positions matching TRBD2. Trimming took 1 base from V and 4 from J; bases not matched to a gene: 5. In germline, CDR1 is SGDLS, CDR2 YYNGEE. The CDR3 is 15 amino acids. Here the CDR3 reads CASSVSLAGEYEQYF. CDR3 DNA sequence: TGTGCCAGCAGCGTATCCCTAGCGGGGGAGTACGAGCAGTACTTC.

The chain joins TRBV14 to TRBJ2-7, with D possibly matching TRBD2 (6 bases). Per germline, CDR1 SGHDN and CDR2 FVKESK. This CDR3 comprises 12 residues. Trimming stripped 5 bases from V and 2 bases from J, with 7 bases between. CDR3: CASSGGTYEQYF. The CDR3 coding sequence is TGTGCCAGCAGCGGCGGGACCTACGAGCAGTACTTC.

The chain links TRBV6-6 to TRBJ1-5; D ambiguous. Germline loops: CDR1 MNHNY, CDR2 SVGAGI (reference sequence). The CDR3 extends over 13 amino acids. Trimming stripped 5 bases from V and 11 bases from J, with 16 bases between. In DNA, the CDR3 is TGTGCCAGCAGTCGAGGGAACAAATCAGCCCAGCATTTT. It encodes CASSRGNKSAQHF.

The chain uses TRBV11-2 and TRBJ1-5, with 7 bases identical to TRBD1. Germline CDR1 reads SGHAT; CDR2 reads FQNNGV. Trimming removed 5 bases from V and 4 bases from J; junction bases left unmatched: 8. The CDR3 extends over 15 amino acids. The CDR3: CASSPRQGYNQPQHF. The CDR3 nucleotides are TGTGCCAGCAGCCCTCGACAGGGCTATAATCAGCCCCAGCATTTT.

The CDR3 spells CASSIFQPNTEAFF. CDR3 sequence (DNA): TGTGCCAGTAGTATCTTCCAGCCTAACACTGAAGCTTTCTTT. The chain links TRBV19 to TRBJ1-1, with D unresolved. The ends were cut back, 3 bases at V and 2 bases at J, with 10 bases in the middle. The germline gives CDR1 LNHDA, CDR2 SQIVND (reference sequence). This CDR3 has 14 amino acids.

The chain recombines TRBV7-2 with TRBJ1-2; perhaps TRBD1 as D (5 bases). The V end lost 5 bases, the J end lost 3 bases, and 13 bases lay between the germline ends. The CDR3 loop spans 14 amino acids. The germline gives CDR1 SGHTA, CDR2 FQGNSA. In DNA form, the CDR3 reads TGTGCCAGCAGCCTCCGGGTGGGGGACTATGGCTACACCTTC. The encoded protein is CASSLRVGDYGYTF.

The chain combines TRBV7-2 with TRBJ2-2; 13 nucleotides match TRBD2. The CDR3 spans 19 residues. Germline CDR1 reads SGHTA; CDR2 reads FQGNSA. Trimming removed 5 bases from V and 3 bases from J; junction bases left unmatched: 12. CDR3 amino acids: CASSPGLAGAGSYTGELFF. The CDR3 DNA reads TGTGCCAGCAGCCCCGGACTAGCGGGAGCTGGGTCGTACACCGGGGAGCTGTTTTTT.

The rearrangement uses TRBV5-1 and TRBJ2-1, with 10 bases identical to TRBD2. CDR3 length: 16 amino acids. Per the germline V gene, CDR1 is SGHRS and CDR2 is YFSETQ. Trimming removed 2 bases from V and 0 bases from J; junction bases left unmatched: 2. CDR3 nucleotides: TGCGCCAGCAGCTTCTCTAGCGGGGGCTCCTACAATGAGCAGTTCTTC. Amino acids: CASSFSSGGSYNEQFF.

The CDR3 nucleotides are TGTGCCAGCAGTTACTTGGCTGACGCGGGGACCCAGTACTTC. The encoded protein is CASSYLADAGTQYF. The chain uses TRBV6-5 and TRBJ2-5, with TRBD2 as a possible D gene (5 bases). Looked up from germline, CDR1 is MNHEY and CDR2 is SVGAGI. There are 14 residues in the CDR3. Trimming left V 1 base short and J 7 bases short, with 13 bases between.

V and J are TRBV5-5 and TRBJ2-2; D is undetermined. The CDR3 runs 16 residues. The germline V gene encodes CDR1 SGHKS and CDR2 YYEKEE (reference sequence). With 0 bases removed from V and 5 bases from J, the gap between germline ends came to 14 bases. CDR3 residues: CASSLVPQTNTGELFF. The CDR3 DNA sequence: TGTGCCAGCAGCTTGGTGCCACAGACCAATACCGGGGAGCTGTTTTTT.

This chain joins TRBV19 and TRBJ1-2, with D maybe TRBD1 (5 bases). The CDR3 consists of 13 residues. With 6 bases removed from V and 2 bases from J, the gap between germline ends came to 10 bases. CDR1 and CDR2 (germline): LNHDA, SQIVND (reference sequence). Here the CDR3 reads CASSSRQNYGYTF. Here the CDR3 DNA reads TGTGCCAGTAGCAGTCGACAGAACTATGGCTACACCTTC.

This clone was recorded once. V gene TRBV5-4 combines with J gene TRBJ2-7; 7 positions match TRBD1. The CDR3 has 15 residues. V lost 0 bases to trimming and J lost 5 bases; unmatched junction nucleotides: 8. Germline V lookup: CDR1 SGHNT, CDR2 YYREEE (reference sequence). The CDR3 reads CASSLGSTGRDEQYF. As DNA, the CDR3 is TGTGCCAGCAGCTTGGGGTCGACAGGGCGTGACGAGCAGTACTTC.

The J gene is TRBJ2-7, the V gene TRBV6-5; D is uncertain. Trimming cost V 5 bases and J 1 base, with 12 bases left between them. The CDR3 covers 14 residues. Germline loops: CDR1 MNHEY, CDR2 SVGAGI. The CDR3 is CASSRSWGSYEQYF. Written as DNA, the CDR3 is TGTGCCAGCAGTCGGTCCTGGGGATCCTACGAGCAGTACTTC.

As regards this clone: Other DNA sequences of this sample code for an identical CDR3. The chain uses TRBV18 and TRBJ2-1, with 8 bases identical to TRBD1. The CDR3 sequence is 15 residues long. The germline CDR1 and CDR2 sequences are KGHSH and LQKENI. Losses at the gene ends were 6 bases for V and 6 bases for J; bases not matched to a gene: 10. This chain's CDR3 is CASSRAGTGGNEQFF. Written as DNA, the CDR3 is TGTGCCAGCTCGCGTGCCGGGACAGGCGGCAATGAGCAGTTCTTC. Full variable domain (remainder filled in from reference TRBV18 and TRBJ2-1): NAGVMQNPRHLVRRRGQEARLRCSPMKGHSHVYWYRQLPEEGLKFMVYLQKENIIDESGMPKERFSAEFPKEGPSILRIQQVVRGDSAAYFCASSRAGTGGNEQFFGPGTRLTVL.

V and J are TRBV6-6 and TRBJ1-5, with 11 nucleotides matching TRBD1. This CDR3 is built from 16 residues. With 6 bases clipped from V and 3 bases from J, the junction kept 7 bases outside the gene matches. Germline CDR1 MNHNY, CDR2 SVGAGI (reference sequence). The CDR3 is CASSHRDRGDNQPQHF. CDR3 coding DNA: TGTGCCAGCAGCCACAGGGACAGGGGGGACAATCAGCCCCAGCATTTT.

The chain joins TRBV5-4 to TRBJ1-1, with 8 positions matching TRBD1. Germline lookup yields CDR1 SGHNT and CDR2 YYREEE (reference sequence). CDR3 length: 15 residues. The junction had 3 bases not matched to a gene; V was cut back by 0 bases and J by 2 bases. This chain's CDR3 is CASSLGDRTNTEAFF. The CDR3 DNA follows: TGTGCCAGCAGCTTGGGGGACAGGACTAACACTGAAGCTTTCTTT.

V is TRBV19 and J is TRBJ2-3; D is unresolved. Germline V CDR1 and CDR2: LNHDA, SQIVND (reference sequence). Trimming took 3 bases from V and 3 from J, leaving 10 bases between them. The CDR3 spans 14 residues. CDR3 nucleotides: TGTGCCAGTAGTATCCTTCAGAGAACAGATACGCAGTATTTT. Amino acids: CASSILQRTDTQYF.

This clone showed up just a few times. This chain connects TRBV30 to TRBJ1-6; maybe TRBD1 (6 bases). The germline V and J ends were trimmed by 0 bases and 13 bases, with 16 bases remaining between them. This CDR3 spans 14 amino acids. Germline CDR1 reads GTSNPN; CDR2 reads SVGIG (reference sequence). CDR3 sequence reads: CAWSVWQGPSPLHF. The DNA of the CDR3 is TGTGCCTGGAGTGTCTGGCAGGGGCCTTCCCCCCTCCACTTT.

This rearrangement joins TRBV5-6 to TRBJ1-6, with 9 nucleotides matching TRBD1. The CDR3 has 17 amino acids. V was pared by 4 bases and J by 0 bases, with 5 bases of the junction left unmatched. The V gene's germline CDR1 is SGHDT and CDR2 YYEEEE. The CDR3 coding sequence is TGTGCCAGCAGCAGGGGGACAGGGAGCTCCTATAATTCACCCCTCCACTTT. Its protein is CASSRGTGSSYNSPLHF.

The chain is built from TRBV9 and TRBJ1-3; 7 bases match TRBD1. Germline assignment: CDR1 SGDLS and CDR2 YYNGEE. The CDR3 extends over 17 amino acids. The V and J ends lost 0 bases and 2 bases, in that order; junction bases with no gene match: 8. This chain's CDR3 is CASSVGVEGATGNTIYF. The CDR3 bases are TGTGCCAGCAGCGTAGGCGTAGAGGGGGCAACTGGAAACACCATATATTTT.

The chain combines TRBV7-9 with TRBJ1-5; 7 bases align to TRBD1. Germline V lookup: CDR1 SEHNR, CDR2 FQNEAQ (reference sequence). Trimming cost V 5 bases and J 3 bases; bases outside gene matches: 7. The CDR3 consists of 15 residues. The CDR3 reads CASSGGDSPNQPQHF. The CDR3 DNA is TGTGCCAGCAGCGGGGGGGACAGTCCCAATCAGCCCCAGCATTTT.

This clone was seen a single time. This chain uses TRBV18 with TRBJ2-1; D call uncertain. Germline values: CDR1 KGHSH, CDR2 LQKENI. CDR3 length: 13 amino acids. The V end was cut by 5 bases, the J end by 4 bases, with 9 bases between. This CDR3 is CASSTLEYNEQFF. In DNA, the CDR3 is TGTGCCAGCTCAACCCTAGAGTACAATGAGCAGTTCTTC.

The V call is TRBV5-6, the J call TRBJ2-7; 11 bases agree with TRBD2. Germline values: CDR1 SGHDT, CDR2 YYEEEE. J gave up 6 bases and V 4 bases, and 21 bases lay outside the gene matches. This CDR3 spans 19 amino acids. The CDR3 sequence: CASSRPLAGGYSRGSEQYF. Written as DNA, the CDR3 is TGTGCCAGCAGCAGACCCCTAGCGGGGGGCTACTCCCGAGGAAGCGAGCAGTACTTC.

The V gene is TRBV6-1, the J gene TRBJ1-5; TRBD1 matches at 10 bases. CDR3 length: 13 amino acids. The J segment lost 6 bases and the V segment lost 7 bases, leaving 3 bases of the junction unmatched. Germline V gives CDR1 MNHNS, CDR2 SASEGT. CDR3 sequence (DNA): TGTGCCAGCAAGACAGGGGGCTTTCAGCCCCAGCATTTT. Translation: CASKTGGFQPQHF.